This T cell receptor (beta chain) was observed in a study of blood T cell repertoires in COVID-19. About the study: PBMCs, B-cell-depleted T cells, or T cells were the source of the cDNA or gDNA that made up the material.

The protocol was immunoSEQ multiplex PCR, while the TCRdb copy is restricted to in-frame clones and leaves out a portion. The sample lists approximately 350,000 clones, more than 70% occurring once. V lost 4 bases and J lost 6; bases outside the gene matches: 4. CDR1 SEHNR and CDR2 FQNEAQ come from the germline V gene (reference sequence). The CDR3 loop spans 14 amino acids. The sample comprised peripheral blood. The chain uses TRBV7-9 and TRBJ1-4; 8 positions agree with TRBD1. This clonotype originated in a woman between 70 and 85 years old with COVID-19, enrolled during active disease. In DNA, the CDR3 is TGTGCCAGCAGCTCGGGACAGGTTTATGAAAAACTGTTTTTT. Protein product: CASSSGQVYEKLFF.